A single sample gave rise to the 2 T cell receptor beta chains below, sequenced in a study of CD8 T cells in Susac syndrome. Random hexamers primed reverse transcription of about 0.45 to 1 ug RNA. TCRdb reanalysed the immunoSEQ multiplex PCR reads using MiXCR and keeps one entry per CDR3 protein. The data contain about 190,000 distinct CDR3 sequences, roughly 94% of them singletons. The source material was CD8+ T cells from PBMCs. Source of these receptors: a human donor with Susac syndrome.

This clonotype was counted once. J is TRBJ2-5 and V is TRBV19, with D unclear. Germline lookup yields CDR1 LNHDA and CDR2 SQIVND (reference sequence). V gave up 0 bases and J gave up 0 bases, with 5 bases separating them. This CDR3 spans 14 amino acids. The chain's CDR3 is CASSIDTDQETQYF. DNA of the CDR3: TGTGCCAGTAGTATAGACACTGACCAAGAGACCCAGTACTTC.

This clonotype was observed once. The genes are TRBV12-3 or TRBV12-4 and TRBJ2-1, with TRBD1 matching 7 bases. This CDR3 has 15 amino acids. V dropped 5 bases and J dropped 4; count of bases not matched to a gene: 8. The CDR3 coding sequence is TGTGCCAGCAGTCCAAGACAGGGTCAATACAATGAGCAGTTCTTC. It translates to CASSPRQGQYNEQFF.